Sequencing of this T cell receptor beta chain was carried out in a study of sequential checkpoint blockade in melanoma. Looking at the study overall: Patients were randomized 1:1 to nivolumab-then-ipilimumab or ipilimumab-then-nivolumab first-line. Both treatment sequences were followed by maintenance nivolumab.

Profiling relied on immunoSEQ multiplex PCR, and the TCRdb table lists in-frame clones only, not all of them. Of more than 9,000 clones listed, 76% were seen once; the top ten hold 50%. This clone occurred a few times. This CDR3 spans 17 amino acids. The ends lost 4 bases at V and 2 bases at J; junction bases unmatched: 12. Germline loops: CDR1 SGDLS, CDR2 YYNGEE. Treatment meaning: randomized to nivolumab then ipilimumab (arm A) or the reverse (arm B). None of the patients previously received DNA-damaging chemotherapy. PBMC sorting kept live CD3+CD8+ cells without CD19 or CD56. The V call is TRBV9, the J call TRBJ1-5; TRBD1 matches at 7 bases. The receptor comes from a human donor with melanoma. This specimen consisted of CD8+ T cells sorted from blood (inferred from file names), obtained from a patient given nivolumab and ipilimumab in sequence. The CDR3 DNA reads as TGTGCCAGCAGCCTAACGACAGGGAGGTATCGCAATCAGCCCCAGCATTTT. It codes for CASSLTTGRYRNQPQHF. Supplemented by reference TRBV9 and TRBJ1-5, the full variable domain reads DSGVTQTPKHLITATGQRVTLRCSPRSGDLSVYWYQQSLDQGLQFLIQYYNGEERAKGNILERFSAQQFPDLHSELNLSSLELGDSALYFCASSLTTGRYRNQPQHFGDGTRLSIL.